These 17 T cell receptor beta chains were sequenced from one sample in a study of blood T cells in healthy people across ages. Through a sample-barcoded 5' primer and a J-beta primer mix, a second PCR was run for about 7 to 12 cycles. TCRdb redid the calling of the 5' RACE reads with MiXCR, one entry per CDR3 protein. This sample carries 1.6 million or so distinct CDR3 sequences, roughly a third of them seen once, and the ten largest clones take roughly 10%. Sequencing used blood. Source of these receptors: a woman in her twenties or thirties in good health.

This clonotype was picked up many times. The chain carries TRBV7-9 and TRBJ1-1; D remains unclear. Trimming shortened V by 1 base and J by 0 bases, and 6 bases separated the two germline ends. This CDR3 spans 14 amino acids. Germline CDR1 is SEHNR and CDR2 is FQNEAQ (reference sequence). Written as DNA, the CDR3 is TGTGCCAGCAGCTTAGTAGGGTTGAACACTGAAGCTTTCTTT. Translating it yields CASSLVGLNTEAFF.

The chain uses TRBV6-6 and TRBJ1-1, with D perhaps matching TRBD1 (6 bases). V lost 6 bases to trimming and J lost 1 base, with 12 bases between them. In germline, CDR1 is MNHNY, CDR2 SVGAGI (reference sequence). There are 14 residues in the CDR3. CDR3 nucleotide sequence: TGTGCCAGCAGGCAACAGGGATCGAACACTGAAGCTTTCTTT. Translated: CASRQQGSNTEAFF.

This clonotype was found a few times. The chain has TRBV28 and TRBJ2-1; D may be TRBD1 (6 bases). V was pared by 6 bases and J by 6 bases, with 15 bases between. Germline V gene lookup returns CDR1 MDHEN and CDR2 SYDVKM. This CDR3 region has 14 residues. The CDR3 sequence: CASSSRQALNEQFF. The CDR3 DNA follows: TGTGCCAGCAGCTCCCGACAGGCCCTCAATGAGCAGTTCTTC.

This clonotype was detected a few times. CDR3 residues: CAISEQGETQYF. CDR3 nucleotide sequence: TGTGCCATCAGTGAGCAGGGAGAGACCCAGTACTTC. The V gene is TRBV10-3, the J gene TRBJ2-5; TRBD1 might be the D (5 bases). The CDR3 is made up of 12 amino acids. Trimming took off 2 bases at V and 4 bases at J, with 5 bases between the two ends. Germline CDR1 ENHRY, CDR2 SYGVKD.

This clonotype came up once. V and J are TRBV5-6 and TRBJ2-3, with 10 positions matching TRBD1. CDR3 length equals 15 residues. V shed 0 bases and J 5 bases; nucleotides not matched to a gene: 3. Germline-derived CDR1 and CDR2 are SGHDT and YYEEEE. The DNA for the CDR3 is TGTGCCAGCAGCTTGGGGACAGGGGGAAAAGATACGCAGTATTTT. Residues: CASSLGTGGKDTQYF.

CDR3 coding DNA: TGTGCCAGCAGCTTAGGTTCTTCCAGGATAGGCACTGAAGCTTTCTTT. Amino acid sequence: CASSLGSSRIGTEAFF. The V gene is TRBV7-9, the J gene TRBJ1-1; D gene unclear. Trimming left V 1 base short and J 4 bases short, with 16 bases between. This CDR3 region has 16 residues. Germline CDR1 and CDR2: SEHNR and FQNEAQ (reference sequence).

Of note for this clonotype: Germline is not matched at one junction end, which may reflect a read error. The chain is built from TRBV20-1 and TRBJ2-3; 7 bases align to TRBD2. The CDR3 is 15 amino acids. Germline assignment: CDR1 DFQATT and CDR2 SNEGSKA (reference sequence). The CDR3 protein is CSARGGTTSTDTQYF. The CDR3 coding sequence is TGCAGTGCAAGAGGCGGGACTACTAGCACAGATACGCAGTATTTT.

A word on this clonotype: Being one base from a much bigger clone, this may be a read error. The chain has TRBV4-2 and TRBJ2-3, with 8 bases identical to TRBD2. The CDR3 covers 14 residues. With 6 bases clipped from V and 8 bases from J, the junction kept 10 bases outside the gene matches. Germline CDR1 and CDR2: LGHNA and YNFKEQ. CDR3 DNA sequence: TGTGCCAGCAGGCACTATAGCGGGGACGCTACGCAGTATTTT. It specifies CASRHYSGDATQYF.

V is TRBV19 and J is TRBJ1-5; no reliable D call. Trimming removed 7 bases from V and 3 bases from J, with 7 bases in between. The CDR3 extends over 12 amino acids. Germline CDR1 and CDR2: LNHDA and SQIVND (reference sequence). As DNA, the CDR3 is TGTGCCAGTACAGAGGCCAATCAGCCCCAGCATTTT. Its protein product is CASTEANQPQHF.

The V and J genes are TRBV20-1 and TRBJ2-5; 9 bases match TRBD2. From germline, CDR1 is DFQATT and CDR2 SNEGSKA (reference sequence). CDR3 length: 20 residues. V shed 5 bases and J 0 bases; nucleotides not matched to a gene: 22. CDR3 loop: CSAEVAGAWKSHYNQETQYF. The CDR3, as DNA: TGCAGTGCTGAGGTAGCGGGGGCCTGGAAGTCCCATTATAACCAAGAGACCCAGTACTTC.

This clonotype appeared a few times. It is unclear where the CDR3 begins or ends on the DNA, so no DNA is shown, and the CDR3 is as TCRdb lists it. The chain joins TRBV29-1 to TRBJ1-2. The CDR3 has 13 amino acids, counting both end residues. Per germline, CDR1 SQVTM and CDR2 ANQGSEA. The CDR3 reads CSVPELTNYGCTF.

Remarks on this clonotype: At one boundary the junction diverges from the germline segment, which might be a read error. This chain links TRBV20-1 with TRBJ2-5; possibly TRBD2 for D (5 bases). CDR3 size: 14 residues. Germline lookup yields CDR1 DFQATT and CDR2 SNEGSKA (reference sequence). CDR3 loop: CSAGDRRGWETQYF. DNA for the CDR3: TGCAGTGCTGGAGATAGGAGAGGGTGGGAGACCCAGTACTTC.

The chain combines TRBV10-3 with TRBJ2-7, with 8 positions matching TRBD2. The V and J ends lost 2 bases and 5 bases, in that order; junction bases with no gene match: 5. The CDR3 spans 14 residues. Germline V lookup: CDR1 ENHRY, CDR2 SYGVKD. CDR3 residues: CAISERGGLDEQYF. DNA for the CDR3: TGTGCCATCAGTGAGCGCGGGGGGCTCGACGAGCAGTACTTC.

J is TRBJ2-1 and V is TRBV20-1; TRBD2 agrees at 10 bases. Germline V gene lookup returns CDR1 DFQATT and CDR2 SNEGSKA (reference sequence). Unmatched junction bases numbered 10, after V lost 6 bases and J lost 8 bases. This CDR3 comprises 14 residues. The CDR3 is CSANSGRLGDEQFF. CDR3 nucleotide sequence: TGCAGTGCCAATAGCGGGAGGCTCGGGGATGAGCAGTTCTTC.

This chain connects TRBV5-1 to TRBJ2-1, with D maybe TRBD2 (7 bases). Germline CDR1 is SGHRS and CDR2 is YFSETQ. V shed 3 bases and J shed 4 bases, with 20 bases lying between them. There are 17 residues in the CDR3. CDR3 protein: CASSSPRGRAGYNEQFF. DNA for the CDR3: TGCGCCAGCAGCTCGCCGAGGGGGAGGGCCGGATACAATGAGCAGTTCTTC.

This clonotype was detected only a few times. The V gene is TRBV2, the J gene TRBJ2-4; perhaps D is TRBD1 or TRBD2 (6 bases each). The J call may be incorrect, as the DNA end agrees better with TRBJ2-7. Germline CDR1 and CDR2: SNHLY and FYNNEI. The CDR3 extends over 15 amino acids. The CDR3 protein is CASSEALGGPYEQYF. The CDR3 coding sequence is TGTGCCAGCAGTGAAGCGCTTGGGGGGCCTTACGAGCAGTACTTC.

This clonotype was seen more than once but under ten times. V is TRBV7-3 and J is TRBJ2-7; D is perhaps TRBD2 (6 bases). CDR1 and CDR2 from the germline V gene are SGHTA and FQGTGA. Trimming removed 5 bases at V and 4 bases at J, with 21 bases between. The length of the CDR3 is 16 residues. CDR3 nucleotide sequence: TGTGCCAGCAGCCCGGGCAACGGGAGCCACAAGTACGAGCAGTACTTC. Its protein product is CASSPGNGSHKYEQYF.